This T cell receptor beta chain appears in the sequencing data of a study of OX40 agonist ivuxolimab in advanced cancers. Study-level information: An agonistic human IgG2 monoclonal antibody against OX40 (CD134) was given. A male proportion of 82.7% was recorded, with mean age 60 years and range roughly 20 to 85. Study-wide results and limits: In the expanded peripheral T cells, antigen specificity was never determined.

TCRdb's table, derived via immunoSEQ multiplex PCR, lists solely in-frame clones and lacks some. The table includes approximately 100,000 clones, roughly 90% detected once. V was trimmed by 0 bases and J by 2 bases, leaving 10 bases between them. Germline loops: CDR1 GTSNPN, CDR2 SVGIG (reference sequence). This CDR3 is built from 14 residues. This clone was counted between two and nine times. Its antigen is still unknown. Collection of blood occurred at baseline, at cycle 4 day 1, and at cycle 7 day 1. The sample was CD4+ or CD8+ T cells sorted from blood, taken in a trial of the OX40 agonist ivuxolimab. The receptor comes from an adult with an advanced solid tumor such as melanoma, head and neck, liver or kidney cancer. This chain connects TRBV30 to TRBJ1-1, with D perhaps TRBD1 (5 bases). The CDR3 spells CAWSVPGFNTEAFF. CDR3 coding DNA: TGTGCCTGGAGTGTACCAGGGTTTAACACTGAAGCTTTCTTT.